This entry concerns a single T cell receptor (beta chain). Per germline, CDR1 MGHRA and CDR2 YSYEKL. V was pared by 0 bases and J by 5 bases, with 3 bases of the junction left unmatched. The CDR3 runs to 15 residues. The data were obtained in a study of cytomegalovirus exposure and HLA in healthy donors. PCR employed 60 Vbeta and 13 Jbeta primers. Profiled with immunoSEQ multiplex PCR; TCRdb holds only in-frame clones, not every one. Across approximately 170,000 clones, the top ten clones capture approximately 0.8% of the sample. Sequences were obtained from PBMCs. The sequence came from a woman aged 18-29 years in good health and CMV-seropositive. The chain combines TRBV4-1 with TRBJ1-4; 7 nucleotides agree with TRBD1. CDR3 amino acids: CASSQEGGMNEKLFF. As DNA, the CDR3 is TGCGCCAGCAGCCAAGAAGGGGGCATGAATGAAAAACTGTTTTTT.